This section outlines one T cell receptor (beta chain) sequence together with its context. The antigen is unknown. Sequenced by immunoSEQ multiplex PCR; TCRdb stores in-frame clones only, minus some. Of about 14,000 clones in the sample, roughly 80% are singletons; the top ten hold less than 6.5%. Trimming cost V 6 bases and J 0 bases, with 11 bases left between them. Looked up from germline, CDR1 is SEHNR and CDR2 is FQNEAQ (reference sequence). The CDR3 contains 15 residues. This specimen comes from a study of T cell repertoires in ileal Crohn's disease. Whole-study findings and limits: Compared with non-smokers, active smokers at surgery showed more clonal expansions. Compared with CD4 T cells, sorted CD8 cells carried more expanded clones.

J is TRBJ2-2 and V is TRBV7-9; weak D call: TRBD2 (7 bases). The sample was ileal tissue. The sequence came from an adult with Crohn's disease. Here the CDR3 reads CASRIGGANTGELFF. The CDR3 DNA reads TGTGCCAGCAGAATAGGGGGGGCGAACACCGGGGAGCTGTTTTTT.